This record looks at one TCR beta chain sequence and its context. Its cognate antigen is unknown. Deep was the level at which the assay was run. The DNA input per sorted-subset replicate PCR was 150 to 200 ng, corresponding to some 33,000 T cell genomes. The protocol was immunoSEQ multiplex PCR, while the TCRdb copy is restricted to in-frame clones and leaves out a portion. The repertoire holds hundreds of thousands of clones, with 90% to 97% as singletons. This entry is derived from a study of shared clonotypes between healthy human individuals. Study at large: The study used three CD4 naive, three CD4 memory, two CD8 naive and one CD8 memory plate per donor. Whole-study results and caveats: Shared clonotypes: about 5% naive CD4, around 3.4% naive CD8, 2.3% memory CD4, about 0.4% memory CD8.

Terminally differentiated effector memory CD45RA+ cells were excluded by CCR7 positive selection of CD45RO-negative cells. Between the trimmed V and J ends, which lost 4 bases and 4 bases, there was a span of 14 bases. CDR1 and CDR2 from the germline V gene are SGHRS and YFSETQ. CDR3 length: 14 residues. The TCR originated in a man aged 25 to 45 in good health. The specimen sequenced was naive CD8+ T cells sorted from blood. The chain employs TRBV5-1 and TRBJ2-5; the D call may be TRBD1 or TRBD2 (6 bases each). CDR3 in amino acids: CASSPGGRGETQYF. The CDR3 DNA follows: TGCGCCAGCAGCCCCGGGGGCCGGGGAGAGACCCAGTACTTC.